These T cell receptor beta chains were read from a single sample in a study of cytomegalovirus exposure and HLA in healthy donors. Produced via immunoSEQ multiplex PCR; TCRdb's table is partial and in-frame only. The sample includes 130,000 to 150,000 clones, approximately 80% of them seen just once. Specimen: PBMCs. These receptors came from a boy aged 2 to 9 in good health and CMV-seronegative. CDR3s include the opening cysteine and the closing phenylalanine or tryptophan. The order of the fields is J gene, clone size, V gene, D gene, CDR3 protein, CDR3 DNA. D genes are given only for firm matches. A clone size is listed for some rows: how often the clone was seen (once, few, many), or a class if it is expanded.

TRBJ2-5 once TRBV10-3 TRBD1 CAISLVGQGVETQYF TGTGCCATCAGCCTAGTCGGACAGGGAGTAGAGACCCAGTACTTC
TRBJ1-2 - TRBV4-1 TRBD1 CASSQRTGDMASGYTF TGCGCCAGCAGCCAGCGGACAGGGGATATGGCGAGTGGCTACACCTTC
TRBJ2-1 - TRBV5-1 - CASSLYLRGNNEQFF TGCGCCAGCAGCTTGTATCTCCGGGGAAACAATGAGCAGTTCTTC
TRBJ2-1 - TRBV2 - CASTEGVPYNEQFF TGTGCCAGCACTGAGGGAGTGCCCTACAATGAGCAGTTCTTC
TRBJ2-1 - TRBV10-1 - CASSERGAHNEQFF TGCGCCAGCAGTGAGCGGGGAGCCCACAATGAGCAGTTCTTC
TRBJ2-3 - TRBV28 TRBD1 CASSPRQGKPDTQYF TGTGCCAGCAGCCCCAGACAGGGGAAGCCAGATACGCAGTATTTT
TRBJ1-2 - TRBV5-4 TRBD1 CASSLGGTGGRDYGYTF TGTGCCAGCAGCTTGGGGGGGACAGGGGGAAGGGACTATGGCTACACCTTC
TRBJ2-5 - TRBV16 TRBD1 CASSRWGSDRALGETQYF TGTGCCAGCAGCCGATGGGGCTCAGACAGGGCTCTCGGGGAGACCCAGTACTTC
TRBJ1-6 - TRBV5-4 - CASRRQGVNSPLHF TGTGCCAGCAGACGACAAGGGGTTAATTCACCCCTCCACTTT
TRBJ2-5 - TRBV18 TRBD1 CASSPGTGKETQYF TGTGCCAGCTCACCAGGGACAGGGAAAGAGACCCAGTACTTC
TRBJ2-1 - TRBV7-9 TRBD2 CASSSPSGAPYNEQFF TGTGCCAGCTCAAGTCCTAGCGGGGCCCCCTACAATGAGCAGTTCTTC
TRBJ2-3 - TRBV5-1 TRBD1 CASSFEGQQVTDTQYF TGCGCCAGCAGCTTTGAGGGACAGCAAGTTACAGATACGCAGTATTTT
TRBJ1-5 - TRBV19 - CASSGRGSWSQPQHF TGTGCCAGTAGTGGCCGGGGTTCCTGGTCGCAGCCCCAGCATTTT
TRBJ2-5 - TRBV11-2 - CASSLGHVETQYF TGTGCCAGCAGCTTAGGACACGTAGAGACCCAGTACTTC
TRBJ2-6 - TRBV15 - CATSSDSSGANVLTF TGTGCCACCAGCAGCGACAGCTCTGGGGCCAACGTCCTGACTTTC
TRBJ2-1 - TRBV7-6 - CASSPRPFGAHNEQFF TGTGCCAGCAGCCCGCGTCCGTTTGGGGCTCACAATGAGCAGTTCTTC
TRBJ2-2 - TRBV19 - CASSIVGGNTGELFF TGTGCCAGTAGTATAGTCGGGGGGAACACCGGGGAGCTGTTTTTT
TRBJ2-7 - TRBV11-2 - CASSLAGDFPYEQYF TGTGCCAGCAGCTTAGCCGGGGACTTCCCCTACGAGCAGTACTTC
TRBJ2-5 - TRBV18 - CASSLSGIQETQYF TGTGCCAGCTCACTCTCAGGGATTCAAGAGACCCAGTACTTC
TRBJ2-3 - TRBV28 - CASSSYTDTQYF TGTGCCAGCAGTTCCTACACAGATACGCAGTATTTT
TRBJ2-7 - TRBV6-1 TRBD2 CASRAGTAMEYEQYF TGTGCCAGCCGAGCGGGAACAGCAATGGAGTACGAGCAGTACTTC
TRBJ2-3 - TRBV9 - CASSVEGPAGTQYF TGTGCCAGCAGCGTAGAAGGTCCCGCAGGGACGCAGTATTTT
TRBJ1-4 - TRBV5-1 TRBD1 CASSLFWTRDRGDEKLFF TGCGCCAGCAGCTTGTTTTGGACTAGGGACAGGGGAGATGAAAAACTGTTTTTT
TRBJ1-2 once TRBV7-3 - CASSPTGRVGDGYTF TGTGCCAGCAGCCCGACCGGTCGGGTCGGGGATGGCTACACCTTC
TRBJ1-5 - TRBV6-4 TRBD1 CASSQGAWQPQHF TGTGCCAGCAGTCAGGGGGCCTGGCAGCCCCAGCATTTT
TRBJ2-3 few TRBV27 - CASSSRGRTDTQYF TGTGCCAGCAGTAGCAGGGGCCGCACAGATACGCAGTATTTT
TRBJ1-4 once TRBV4-3 - CASSQRYRVEGEKLFF TGCGCCAGCAGCCAAAGATACAGGGTAGAAGGCGAAAAACTGTTTTTT
TRBJ2-6 - TRBV25-1 - CASSELRGSGANVLTF TGTGCCAGCAGTGAATTACGGGGGTCTGGGGCCAACGTCCTGACTTTC
TRBJ1-1 - TRBV7-6 - CASSRVTAYEAFF TGTGCCAGCAGCCGAGTCACAGCCTATGAAGCTTTCTTT
TRBJ2-7 - TRBV27 TRBD1 CASSLRQGGPYEQYF TGTGCCAGCAGTTTACGACAGGGGGGCCCCTACGAGCAGTACTTC
TRBJ1-1 - TRBV6-5 TRBD1 CASSFIDRDTEAFF TGTGCCAGCAGTTTCATTGACAGGGACACTGAAGCTTTCTTT
TRBJ2-7 - TRBV7-9 TRBD2 CASSLSGGGPSEQYF TGTGCCAGCAGCTTAAGTGGGGGGGGACCCTCCGAGCAGTACTTC
TRBJ1-1 - TRBV10-3 - CAISESLSLMGEEAFF TGTGCCATCAGTGAGTCCCTTAGTTTGATGGGGGAGGAAGCCTTCTTT
TRBJ2-3 - TRBV7-9 TRBD1 CASSLGRQGTQYF TGTGCCAGCAGCTTAGGCCGACAGGGAACGCAGTATTTT
TRBJ2-5 - TRBV28 - CASSLRGGTQYF TGTGCCAGCAGTTTACGGGGTGGGACCCAGTACTTC
TRBJ2-1 - TRBV20-1 - CSASYEMEFF TGCAGTGCTAGTTACGAGATGGAGTTCTTC
TRBJ2-7 - TRBV18 TRBD1 CASSPNRKTGTDSTYEQYF TGTGCCAGCTCCCCAAATCGAAAGACAGGGACGGACTCGACCTACGAGCAGTACTTC
TRBJ2-2 - TRBV15 - CATSRVSAAQGLTGELFF TGTGCCACCAGCAGAGTCTCGGCAGCTCAGGGCCTGACCGGGGAGCTGTTTTTT
TRBJ2-7 - TRBV18 - CASSLLDPGYEQYF TGTGCCAGCTCACTACTAGATCCTGGCTACGAGCAGTACTTC